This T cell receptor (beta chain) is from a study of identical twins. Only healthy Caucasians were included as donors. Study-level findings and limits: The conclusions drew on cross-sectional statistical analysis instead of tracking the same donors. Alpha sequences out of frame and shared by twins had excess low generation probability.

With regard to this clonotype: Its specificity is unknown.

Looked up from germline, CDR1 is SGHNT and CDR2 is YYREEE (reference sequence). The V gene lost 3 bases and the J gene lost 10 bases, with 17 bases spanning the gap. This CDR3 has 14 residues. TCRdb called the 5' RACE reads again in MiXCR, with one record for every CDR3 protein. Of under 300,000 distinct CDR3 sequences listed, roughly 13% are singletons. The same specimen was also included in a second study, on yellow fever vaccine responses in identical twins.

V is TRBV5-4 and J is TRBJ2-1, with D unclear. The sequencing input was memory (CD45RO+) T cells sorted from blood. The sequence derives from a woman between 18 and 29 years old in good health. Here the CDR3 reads CASSSTNLIREQFF. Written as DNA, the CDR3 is TGTGCCAGCAGCTCAACCAACCTCATAAGGGAGCAGTTCTTC.